Sequencing of this TCR beta chain was carried out in a study of control samples from healthy donors and cancer patients. Germline assignment: CDR1 MNHEY and CDR2 SMNVEV (reference sequence). The CDR3 covers 13 residues. V was clipped by 9 bases and J by 4 bases; unmatched bases: 8. TCRdb's copy holds only in-frame clones and misses some; the assay was immunoSEQ multiplex PCR. The sample comprises just over 80,000 clones, roughly 93% of which are singletons, and around 4.9% rests with the top ten. This chain joins TRBV27 and TRBJ2-7, with 8 bases that match TRBD2. Input material: blood. The sequence came from a woman aged 18-29 years in good health. The CDR3 here is CASSPGLGYEQYF. CDR3 in DNA: TGTGCCAGTTCCCCGGGACTAGGATACGAGCAGTACTTC.